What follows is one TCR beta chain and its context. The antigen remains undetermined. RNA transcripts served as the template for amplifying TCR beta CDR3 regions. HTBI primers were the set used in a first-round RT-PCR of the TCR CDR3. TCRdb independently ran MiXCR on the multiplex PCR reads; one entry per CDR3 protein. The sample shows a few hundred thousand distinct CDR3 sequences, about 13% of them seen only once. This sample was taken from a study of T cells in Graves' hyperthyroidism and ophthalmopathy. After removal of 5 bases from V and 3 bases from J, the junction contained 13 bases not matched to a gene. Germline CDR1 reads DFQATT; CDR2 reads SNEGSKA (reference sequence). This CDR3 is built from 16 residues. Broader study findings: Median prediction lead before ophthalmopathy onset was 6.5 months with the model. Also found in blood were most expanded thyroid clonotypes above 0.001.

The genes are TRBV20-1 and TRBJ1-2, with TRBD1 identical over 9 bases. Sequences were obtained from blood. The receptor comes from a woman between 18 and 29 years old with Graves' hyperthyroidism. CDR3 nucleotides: TGCAGTGCTGGAACAGGGGGCCTCCTCATATACTATGGCTACACCTTC. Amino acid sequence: CSAGTGGLLIYYGYTF.